These 8 T cell receptor beta chains came from one sample sequenced in a study of T cell repertoires in cytomegalovirus infection. Using its own MiXCR run on the reads, TCRdb lists one record per CDR3 protein. This sample yields a few hundred thousand distinct CDR3 sequences, of which 17% are seen a single time; 12% belongs to the top ten. Sequenced input: PBMCs. The receptor set was obtained from a human donor in good health (CMV status not recorded). Some clones in this sample may be carry-over from other donors' samples.

This rearrangement joins TRBV20-1 to TRBJ2-1; D remains unclear. V lost 0 bases and J lost 4, with 13 bases in between. Germline CDR1 and CDR2: DFQATT and SNEGSKA (reference sequence). The CDR3 sequence is 15 residues long. In nucleotides, the CDR3 is TGCAGTGCTAGAGATTTCAGGAGACTGTACAATGAGCAGTTCTTC. It is translated as CSARDFRRLYNEQFF.

This clonotype was counted only a few times. The chain carries TRBV15 and TRBJ1-1; D is perhaps TRBD1 (5 bases). Germline V CDR1 and CDR2: LNHNV, YYDKDF (reference sequence). The V end lost 6 bases, the J end lost 3 bases, and 14 bases lay between the germline ends. This CDR3 spans 14 amino acids. Here the CDR3 reads CATRKDSPYTEAFF. CDR3 nucleotides: TGTGCCACCAGGAAAGACAGTCCCTACACTGAAGCTTTCTTT.

A few counts support this clonotype. The chain carries TRBV5-1 and TRBJ2-1, with D possibly being TRBD1 or TRBD2 (5 bases each). V lost 4 bases and J 0 bases, leaving 14 bases between the germline ends. The germline gives CDR1 SGHRS, CDR2 YFSETQ. This CDR3 comprises 16 residues. The CDR3 DNA is TGCGCCAGCAGCCCCGGGGACGGCAGCTCCTACAATGAGCAGTTCTTC. Translating gives CASSPGDGSSYNEQFF.

This clonotype has only a few counts. The chain joins TRBV15 to TRBJ2-5; 14 bases are shared with TRBD2. CDR1 is LNHNV and CDR2 is YYDKDF in the germline V gene (reference sequence). The CDR3 has 17 residues. With 5 bases clipped from V and 0 bases from J, the junction kept 5 bases outside the gene matches. Here the CDR3 reads CATSLGLAGGDQETQYF. The CDR3 nucleotides are TGTGCCACCAGCTTAGGACTAGCGGGGGGCGACCAAGAGACCCAGTACTTC. The full variable domain, its missing parts supplied by reference TRBV15 and TRBJ2-5, is DAMVIQNPRYQVTQFGKPVTLSCSQTLNHNVMYWYQQKSSQAPKLLFHYYDKDFNNEADTPDNFQSRRPNTSFCFLDIRSPGLGDTAMYLCATSLGLAGGDQETQYFGPGTRLLVL.

This clonotype was detected only a few times. The chain recombines TRBV19 with TRBJ1-4; TRBD1 matches 7 bases. The CDR3 loop spans 15 amino acids. Germline-derived CDR1 and CDR2 are LNHDA and SQIVND (reference sequence). V gave up 4 bases and J gave up 8 bases; unmatched junction bases: 10. CDR3 in DNA: TGTGCCAGTAGTACGAAGCAGGGGGGTAGCGAAAAACTGTTTTTT. This sequence encodes CASSTKQGGSEKLFF.

The V and J genes are TRBV4-1 and TRBJ1-6; TRBD1 might be the D (6 bases). Germline loops: CDR1 MGHRA, CDR2 YSYEKL. Trimming stripped 4 bases from V and 5 bases from J, with 12 bases between. This CDR3 contains 15 residues. CDR3 nucleotides: TGCGCCAGCAGCCCAGGACGGACAGATAATTCACCCCTCCACTTT. Its protein product is CASSPGRTDNSPLHF.

This clonotype was seen only a few times. CDR3 coding DNA: TGTGCCAGCAGCCCAGTGAACAGGGGCCGGTATGGCTACACCTTC. The encoded protein is CASSPVNRGRYGYTF. The genes are TRBV5-4 and TRBJ1-2; TRBD1 agrees at 7 bases. V gave up 4 bases and J gave up 5 bases; unmatched junction bases: 11. There are 15 residues in the CDR3. In germline, CDR1 is SGHNT, CDR2 YYREEE (reference sequence).

In this sample, this clonotype turned up a few times. The V and J genes are TRBV12-3 or TRBV12-4 and TRBJ1-1, with TRBD1 as a possible D gene (5 bases). CDR3 length: 14 residues. Trimming took 6 bases from V and 2 from J, leaving 13 bases between them. CDR3 protein: CASSRGSINTEAFF. Written as DNA, the CDR3 is TGTGCCAGCAGCCGGGGGTCCATCAACACTGAAGCTTTCTTT.